This T cell receptor beta chain was recovered during a study of blood T cell repertoires in COVID-19 (dated by TCRdb to the early 2020s). Concerning the study at large: The collaborator samples originated in the United States, Italy and Spain and spanned the acute and convalescent phases of COVID-19. The prospective study material was composed of cDNA or gDNA derived from T cells, B-cell-depleted T cells, or PBMCs. The dataset comprised deeply sampled blood TCRbeta repertoires from subjects exposed to, actively infected with, or recovered from COVID-19. The repertoires were released in a freely available public database meant as a resource for research on the immune response to SARS-CoV-2. The samples were drawn from two sources: the first 160 participants of the ongoing ImmuneRACE study, and about 1,300 subjects contributed by 6 global collaborators. A de-identified subject ID, COVID-19 status, age in years and sex were almost always included in the sample metadata. Where available, HLA class I and class II types were taken from metadata supplied by the sample provider and were not determined by assay-based typing.

The paper's findings and limits, for the study overall: How much clinical and demographic metadata was included differed by source and by participant, and the metadata was provided uncurated.

Including the terminal cysteine and phenylalanine, the CDR3 comprises 11 residues. Only the CDR3 portion is preserved as DNA: 33 bases, with reading frame beginning at the first base. Sequences SSHAT (CDR1) and FNYEAQ (CDR2) are obtained from the germline V gene (reference sequence). Samples from volunteer blood donors who had recovered from COVID-19 were contributed by a second Seattle source. The collaborating institutions used their own protocols to collect whole blood in K2EDTA tubes. For TCRbeta analysis, collaborator samples were shipped as frozen whole blood, as isolated PBMCs, or as DNA extracted from either sample type. Concerning this clone: The clone's antigen remains unknown. The junction shows a germline mismatch at one end, possibly a read error.

TCRbeta CDR3 regions were amplified from genomic DNA by means of the immunoSEQ Assay, a bias-controlled multiplex PCR. Per the source publication's procedure: The number of nucleated cells in each sample was estimated from the amplification of reference gene primers within the assay. Sequence reads were collapsed and filtered to measure the absolute abundance of every unique TCRbeta CDR3 rearrangement. For each sample, productive Simpson clonality was calculated as the square root of Simpson's diversity index across productive rearrangements. TCRdb re-hosts the immuneACCESS table, in-frame sequences only. Its copies lack some clones; in the studies checked, an unresolved V gene accounts for under half of them, and the cause for the rest is not known. That table is the source of V, J and clone size, and D and trimming were worked out from the DNA. Recorded for this sample are about 280,000 clones; 87% of them occurred a single time. The top ten clonotypes cover 2% to 2.5% of the sample.

This clonotype was sampled from a woman between 45 and 65 years old who had recovered from COVID-19. The chain is encoded by TRBV7-7 joined to TRBJ2-1; the D gene cannot be named for sure. Material: peripheral blood. Here is the DNA: TGTGCTAGCAGCTCAGGTGGTGAGCAGTTCTTC. Its coded protein is CASSSGGEQFF.